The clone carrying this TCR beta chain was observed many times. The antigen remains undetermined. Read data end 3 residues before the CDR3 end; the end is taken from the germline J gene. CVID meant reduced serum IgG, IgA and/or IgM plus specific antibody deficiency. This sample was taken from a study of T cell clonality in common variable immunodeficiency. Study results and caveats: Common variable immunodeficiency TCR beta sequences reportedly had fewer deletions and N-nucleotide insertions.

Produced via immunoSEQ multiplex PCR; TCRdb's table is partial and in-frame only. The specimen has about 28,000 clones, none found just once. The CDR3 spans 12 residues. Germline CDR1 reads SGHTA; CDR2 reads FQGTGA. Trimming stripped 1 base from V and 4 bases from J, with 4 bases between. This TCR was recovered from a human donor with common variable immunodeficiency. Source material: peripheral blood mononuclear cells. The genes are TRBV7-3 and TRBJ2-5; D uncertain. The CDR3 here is CASSLNGETQYF. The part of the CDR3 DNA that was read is TGTGCCAGCAGCTTAAACGGAGAGACC.